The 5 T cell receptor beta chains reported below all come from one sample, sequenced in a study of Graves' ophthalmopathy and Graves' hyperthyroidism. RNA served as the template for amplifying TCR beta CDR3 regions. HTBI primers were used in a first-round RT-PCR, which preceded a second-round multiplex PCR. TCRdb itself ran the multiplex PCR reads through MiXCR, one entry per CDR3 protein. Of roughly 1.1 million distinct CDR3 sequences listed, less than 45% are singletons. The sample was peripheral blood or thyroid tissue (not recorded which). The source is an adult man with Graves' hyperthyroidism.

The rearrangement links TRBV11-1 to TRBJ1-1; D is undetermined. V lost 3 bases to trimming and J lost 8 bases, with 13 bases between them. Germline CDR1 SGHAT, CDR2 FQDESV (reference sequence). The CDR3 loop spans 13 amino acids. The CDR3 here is CASSLGTLGEAFF. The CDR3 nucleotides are TGTGCCAGCAGCTTGGGCACCCTGGGGGAAGCTTTCTTT.

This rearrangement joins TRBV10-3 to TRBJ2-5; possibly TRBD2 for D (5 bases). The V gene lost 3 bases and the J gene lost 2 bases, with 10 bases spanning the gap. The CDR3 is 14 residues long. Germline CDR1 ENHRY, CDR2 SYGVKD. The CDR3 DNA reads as TGTGCCATCAGTGAAAGTCTAGCTCAAGAGACCCAGTACTTC. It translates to CAISESLAQETQYF.

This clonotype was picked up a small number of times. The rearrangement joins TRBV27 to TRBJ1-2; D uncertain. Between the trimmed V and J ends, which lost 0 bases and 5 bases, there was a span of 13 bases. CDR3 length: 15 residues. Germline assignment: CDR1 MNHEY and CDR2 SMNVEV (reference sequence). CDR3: CASSLSGLFRYGYTF. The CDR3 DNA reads TGTGCCAGCAGTTTATCAGGGCTGTTTCGGTATGGCTACACCTTC.

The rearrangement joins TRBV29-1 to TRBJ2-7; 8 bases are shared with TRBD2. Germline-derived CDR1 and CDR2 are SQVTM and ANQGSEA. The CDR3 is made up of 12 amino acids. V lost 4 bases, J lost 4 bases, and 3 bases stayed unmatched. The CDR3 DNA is TGCAGCGTTGTAGCGGGAATGTACGAGCAGTACTTC. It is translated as CSVVAGMYEQYF.

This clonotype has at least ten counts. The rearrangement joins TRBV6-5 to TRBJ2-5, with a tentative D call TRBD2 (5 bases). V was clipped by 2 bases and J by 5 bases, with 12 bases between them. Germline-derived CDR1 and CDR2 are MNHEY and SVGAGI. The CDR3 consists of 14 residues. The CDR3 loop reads CASSYGDSAETQYF. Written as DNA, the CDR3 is TGTGCCAGCAGTTACGGTGATAGCGCGGAGACCCAGTACTTC.